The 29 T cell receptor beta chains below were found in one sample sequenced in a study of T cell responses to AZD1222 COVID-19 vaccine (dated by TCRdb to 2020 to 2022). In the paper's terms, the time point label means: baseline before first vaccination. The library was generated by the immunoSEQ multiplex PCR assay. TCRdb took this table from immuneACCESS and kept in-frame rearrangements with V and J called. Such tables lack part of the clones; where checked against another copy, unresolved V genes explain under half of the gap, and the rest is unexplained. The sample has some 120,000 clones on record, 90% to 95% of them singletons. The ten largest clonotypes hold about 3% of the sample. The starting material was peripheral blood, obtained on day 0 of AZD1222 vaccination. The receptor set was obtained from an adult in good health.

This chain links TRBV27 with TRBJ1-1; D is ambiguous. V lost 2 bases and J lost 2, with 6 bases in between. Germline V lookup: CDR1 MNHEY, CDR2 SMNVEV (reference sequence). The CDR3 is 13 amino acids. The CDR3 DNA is TGTGCCAGCAGTTTAACGGCCAACACTGAAGCTTTCTTT. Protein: CASSLTANTEAFF.

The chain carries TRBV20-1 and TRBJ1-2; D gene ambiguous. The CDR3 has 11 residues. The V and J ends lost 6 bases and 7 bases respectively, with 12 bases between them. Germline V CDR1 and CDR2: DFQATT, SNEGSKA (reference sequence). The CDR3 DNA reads TGCAGTGCCTTAAAACAGCTTGGCTACACCTTC. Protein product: CSALKQLGYTF.

CDR3 residues: CASSLRLDKSYEQYF. The CDR3 nucleotides read TGCGCCAGCAGCCTACGACTAGATAAATCCTACGAGCAGTACTTC. The chain carries TRBV4-1 and TRBJ2-7; a possible D gene is TRBD2 (6 bases). Looked up from germline, CDR1 is MGHRA and CDR2 is YSYEKL. Trimming shortened V by 4 bases and J by 1 base, and 14 bases separated the two germline ends. The CDR3 runs to 15 residues.

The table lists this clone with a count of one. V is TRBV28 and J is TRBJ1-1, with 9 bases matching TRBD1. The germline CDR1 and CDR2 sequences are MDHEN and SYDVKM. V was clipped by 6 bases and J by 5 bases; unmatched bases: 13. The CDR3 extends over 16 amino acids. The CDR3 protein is CASSLIGGTGRTEAFF. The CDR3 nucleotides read TGTGCCAGCAGCCTAATAGGTGGGACAGGGCGGACTGAAGCTTTCTTT. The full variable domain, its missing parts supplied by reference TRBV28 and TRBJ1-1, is DVKVTQSSRYLVKRTGEKVFLECVQDMDHENMFWYRQDPGLGLRLIYFSYDVKMKEKGDIPEGYSVSREKKERFSLILESASTNQTSMYLCASSLIGGTGRTEAFFGQGTRLTVV.

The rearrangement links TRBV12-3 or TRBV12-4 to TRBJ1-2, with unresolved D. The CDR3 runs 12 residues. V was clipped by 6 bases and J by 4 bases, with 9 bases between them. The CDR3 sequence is CASSLTSYGYTF. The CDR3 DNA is TGTGCCAGCAGCTTAACCTCCTATGGCTACACCTTC.

The CDR3: CASSQDGGYTEAFF. Here the CDR3 DNA reads TGTGCCAGCAGCCAAGATGGGGGATACACTGAAGCTTTCTTT. The V call is TRBV4-2, the J call TRBJ1-1; D might be TRBD1 (5 bases). With 0 bases removed from V and 3 bases from J, the gap between germline ends came to 8 bases. The germline CDR1 and CDR2 sequences are LGHNA and YNFKEQ. The CDR3 consists of 14 residues.

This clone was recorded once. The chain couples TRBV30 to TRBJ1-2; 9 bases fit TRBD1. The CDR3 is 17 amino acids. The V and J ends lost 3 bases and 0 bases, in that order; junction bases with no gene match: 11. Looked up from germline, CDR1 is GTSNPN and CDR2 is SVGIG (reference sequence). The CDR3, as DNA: TGTGCCTGGAGCGGTTTTCTGGGGACAGGGACTAACTATGGCTACACCTTC. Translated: CAWSGFLGTGTNYGYTF.

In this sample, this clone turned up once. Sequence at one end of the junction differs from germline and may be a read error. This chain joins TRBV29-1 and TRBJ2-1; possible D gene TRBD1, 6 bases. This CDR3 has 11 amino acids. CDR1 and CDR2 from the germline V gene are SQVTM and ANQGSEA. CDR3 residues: CGGYIYNEQFF. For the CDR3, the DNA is TGTGGGGGCTATATCTACAATGAGCAGTTCTTC.

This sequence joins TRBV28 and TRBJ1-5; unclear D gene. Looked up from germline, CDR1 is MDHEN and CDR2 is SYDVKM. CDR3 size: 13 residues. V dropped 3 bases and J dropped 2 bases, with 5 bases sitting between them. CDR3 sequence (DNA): TGTGCCAGCAGTTTCCCAGGCAATCAGCCCCAGCATTTT. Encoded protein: CASSFPGNQPQHF.

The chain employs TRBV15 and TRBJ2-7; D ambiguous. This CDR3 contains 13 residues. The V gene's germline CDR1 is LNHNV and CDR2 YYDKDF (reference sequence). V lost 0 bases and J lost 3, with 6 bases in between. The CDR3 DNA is TGTGCCACCAGCAGAGATCCAGGCTACGAGCAGTACTTC. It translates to CATSRDPGYEQYF.

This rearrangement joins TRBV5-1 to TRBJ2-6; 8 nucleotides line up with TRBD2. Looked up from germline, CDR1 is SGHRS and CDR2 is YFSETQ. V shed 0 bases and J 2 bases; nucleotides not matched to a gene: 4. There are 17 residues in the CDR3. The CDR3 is CASSLAPGGTGANVLTF. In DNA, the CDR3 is TGCGCCAGCAGCTTGGCACCGGGGGGGACTGGGGCCAACGTCCTGACTTTC.

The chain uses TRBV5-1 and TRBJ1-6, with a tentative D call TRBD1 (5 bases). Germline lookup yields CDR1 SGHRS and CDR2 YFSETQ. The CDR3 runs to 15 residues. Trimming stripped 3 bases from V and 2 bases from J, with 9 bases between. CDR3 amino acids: CASSSDSAYNSPLHF. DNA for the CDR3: TGCGCCAGCAGCTCAGACAGCGCCTATAATTCACCCCTCCACTTT.

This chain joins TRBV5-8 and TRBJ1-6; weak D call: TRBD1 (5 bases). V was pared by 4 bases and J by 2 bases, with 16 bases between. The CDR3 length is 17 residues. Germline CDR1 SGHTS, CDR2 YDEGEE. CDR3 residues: CASSPTGAEPYNSPLHF. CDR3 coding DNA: TGTGCCAGCAGCCCAACAGGCGCCGAACCCTATAATTCACCCCTCCACTTT.

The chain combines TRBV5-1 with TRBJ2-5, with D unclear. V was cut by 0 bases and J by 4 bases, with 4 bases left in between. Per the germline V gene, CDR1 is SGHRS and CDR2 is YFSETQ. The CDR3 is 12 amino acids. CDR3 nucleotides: TGCGCCAGCAGCTTGGTGTCAGAGACCCAGTACTTC. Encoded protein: CASSLVSETQYF.

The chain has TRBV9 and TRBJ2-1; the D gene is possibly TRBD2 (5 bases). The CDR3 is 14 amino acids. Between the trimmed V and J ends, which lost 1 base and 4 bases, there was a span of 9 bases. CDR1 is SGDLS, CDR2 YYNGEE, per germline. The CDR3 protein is CASSVSSFYNEQFF. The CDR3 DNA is TGTGCCAGCAGCGTATCTAGCTTTTACAATGAGCAGTTCTTC.

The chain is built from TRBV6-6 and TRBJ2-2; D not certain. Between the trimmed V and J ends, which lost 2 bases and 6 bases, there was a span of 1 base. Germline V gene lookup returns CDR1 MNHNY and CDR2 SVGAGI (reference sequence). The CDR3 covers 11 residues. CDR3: CASSYPGELFF. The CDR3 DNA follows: TGTGCCAGCAGTTACCCCGGGGAGCTGTTTTTT.

The DNA of the CDR3 is TGTGCCTGGAAGCGGGCCGGAAACACCATATATTTT. It specifies CAWKRAGNTIYF. The chain recombines TRBV30 with TRBJ1-3; D unresolved. Looked up from germline, CDR1 is GTSNPN and CDR2 is SVGIG (reference sequence). CDR3 length: 12 amino acids. V shed 4 bases and J shed 4 bases, with 8 bases lying between them.

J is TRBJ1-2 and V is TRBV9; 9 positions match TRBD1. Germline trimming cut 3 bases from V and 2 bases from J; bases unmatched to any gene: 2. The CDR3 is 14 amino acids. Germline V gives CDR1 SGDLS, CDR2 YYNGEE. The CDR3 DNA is TGTGCCAGCAGCGCAGGACAGGGGAACTATGGCTACACCTTC. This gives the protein CASSAGQGNYGYTF.

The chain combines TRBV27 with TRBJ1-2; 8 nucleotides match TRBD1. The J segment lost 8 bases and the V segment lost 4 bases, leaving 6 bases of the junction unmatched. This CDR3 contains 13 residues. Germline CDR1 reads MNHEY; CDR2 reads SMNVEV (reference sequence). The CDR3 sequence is CASSSGQGLGYTF. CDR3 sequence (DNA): TGTGCCAGCAGTTCCGGACAGGGATTAGGCTACACCTTC.

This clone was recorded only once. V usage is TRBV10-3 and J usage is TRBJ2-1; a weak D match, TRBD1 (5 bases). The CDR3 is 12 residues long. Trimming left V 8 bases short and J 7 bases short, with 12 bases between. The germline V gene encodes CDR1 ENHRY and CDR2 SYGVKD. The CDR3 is CAIDSSENEQFF. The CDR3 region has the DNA TGTGCCATCGACAGTTCAGAGAATGAGCAGTTCTTC.

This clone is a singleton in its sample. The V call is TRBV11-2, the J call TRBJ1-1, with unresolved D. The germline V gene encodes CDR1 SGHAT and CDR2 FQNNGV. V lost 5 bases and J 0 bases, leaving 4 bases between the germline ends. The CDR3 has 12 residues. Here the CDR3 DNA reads TGTGCCAGCAGCCCGATGAACACTGAAGCTTTCTTT. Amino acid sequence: CASSPMNTEAFF.

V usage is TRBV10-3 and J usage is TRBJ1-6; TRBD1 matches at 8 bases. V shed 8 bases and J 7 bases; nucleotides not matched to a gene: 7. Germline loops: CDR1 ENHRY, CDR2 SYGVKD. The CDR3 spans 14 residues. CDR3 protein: CAIGQQGVNSPLHF. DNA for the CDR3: TGTGCCATCGGTCAACAGGGGGTGAATTCACCCCTCCACTTT.

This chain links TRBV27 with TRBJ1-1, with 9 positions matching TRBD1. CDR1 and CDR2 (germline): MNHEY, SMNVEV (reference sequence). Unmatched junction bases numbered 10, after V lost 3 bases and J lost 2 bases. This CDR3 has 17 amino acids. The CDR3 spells CASSFITGGKINTEAFF. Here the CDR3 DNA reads TGTGCCAGCAGTTTCATCACAGGGGGCAAAATCAACACTGAAGCTTTCTTT.

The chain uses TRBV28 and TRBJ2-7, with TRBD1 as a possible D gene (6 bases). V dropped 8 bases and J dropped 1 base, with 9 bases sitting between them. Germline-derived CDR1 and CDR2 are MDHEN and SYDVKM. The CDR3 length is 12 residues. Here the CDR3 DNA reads TGTGCCAGCGAAGGGGGATCCTACGAGCAGTACTTC. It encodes CASEGGSYEQYF.

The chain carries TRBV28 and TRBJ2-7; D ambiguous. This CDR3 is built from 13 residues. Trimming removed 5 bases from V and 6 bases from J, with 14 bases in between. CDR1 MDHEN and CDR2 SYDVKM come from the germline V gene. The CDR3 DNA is TGTGCCAGCAGTGCCGGGCTCCCGAGCGAGCAGTACTTC. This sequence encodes CASSAGLPSEQYF.

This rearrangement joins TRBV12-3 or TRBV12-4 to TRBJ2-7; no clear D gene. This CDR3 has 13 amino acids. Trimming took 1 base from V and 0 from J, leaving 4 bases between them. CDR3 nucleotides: TGTGCCAGCAGTTTAGAGAGCTCCTACGAGCAGTACTTC. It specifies CASSLESSYEQYF.

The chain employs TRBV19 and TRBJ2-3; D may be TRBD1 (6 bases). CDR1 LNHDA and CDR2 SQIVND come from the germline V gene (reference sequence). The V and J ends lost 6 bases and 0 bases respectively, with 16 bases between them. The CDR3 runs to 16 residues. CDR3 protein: CASSLIGGSSTDTQYF. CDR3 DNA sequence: TGTGCCAGTAGCCTCATAGGGGGTTCTAGCACAGATACGCAGTATTTT.

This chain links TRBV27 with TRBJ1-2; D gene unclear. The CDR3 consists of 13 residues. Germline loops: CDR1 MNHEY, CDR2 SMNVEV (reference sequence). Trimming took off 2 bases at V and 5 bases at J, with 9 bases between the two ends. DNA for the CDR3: TGTGCCAGCAGTTTACTTGACGGATATGGCTACACCTTC. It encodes CASSLLDGYGYTF.

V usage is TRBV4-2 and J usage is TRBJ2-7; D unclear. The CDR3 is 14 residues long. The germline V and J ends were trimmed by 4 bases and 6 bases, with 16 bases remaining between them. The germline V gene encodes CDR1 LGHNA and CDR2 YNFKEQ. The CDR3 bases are TGTGCCAGCAGCCGTCCCGGACCAGCCGCCGAGCAGTACTTC. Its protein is CASSRPGPAAEQYF.